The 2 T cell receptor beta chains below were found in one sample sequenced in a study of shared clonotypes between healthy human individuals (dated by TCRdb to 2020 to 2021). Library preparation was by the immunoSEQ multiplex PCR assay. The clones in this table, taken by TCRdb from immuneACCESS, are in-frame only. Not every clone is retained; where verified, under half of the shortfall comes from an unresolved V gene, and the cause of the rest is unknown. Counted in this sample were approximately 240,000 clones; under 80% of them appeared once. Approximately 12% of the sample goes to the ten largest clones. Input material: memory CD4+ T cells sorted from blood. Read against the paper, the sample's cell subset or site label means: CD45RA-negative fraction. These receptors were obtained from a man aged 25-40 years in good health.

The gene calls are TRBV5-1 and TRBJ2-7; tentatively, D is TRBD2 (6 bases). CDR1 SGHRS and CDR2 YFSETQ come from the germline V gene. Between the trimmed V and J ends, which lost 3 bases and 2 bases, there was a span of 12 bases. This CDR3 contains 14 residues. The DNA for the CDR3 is TGCGCCAGCAGCTCGGAGGGAAGGGCCTACGAGCAGTACTTC. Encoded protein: CASSSEGRAYEQYF.

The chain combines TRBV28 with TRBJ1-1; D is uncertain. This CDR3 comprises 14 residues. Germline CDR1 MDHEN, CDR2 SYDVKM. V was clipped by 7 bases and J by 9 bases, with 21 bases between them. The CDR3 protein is CASTQNGEVRQAFF. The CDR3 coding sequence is TGTGCCAGCACCCAGAATGGGGAGGTTCGGCAAGCTTTCTTT.